The source of this T cell receptor beta chain is a study of breast tumors, draining lymph nodes, adjacent tissues. Ten or more counts support this clonotype. The antigen is not known. The lymph nodes were axillary draining lymph nodes from breast cancer patients. Germline CDR1 LGHNA, CDR2 YNFKEQ. V trimming: 0 bases; J trimming: 1 base; junction bases outside the gene matches: 10. The CDR3 contains 18 residues. TCRdb reprocessed the multiplex PCR reads with MiXCR, giving one entry per CDR3 protein. The table lists about 270,000 distinct CDR3 sequences, roughly 31% of them singletons, with more than 0.95% in the top ten. Whole-study findings and limits: Data only fit, rather than demonstrated, lymph node origin of most tumor T cells. Data fit most tumor T cells coming from lymph node, expanding in tumor. Compared with lymph nodes, tumors were less diverse; compared with nontumor tissue, more.

The sample taken for sequencing was axillary lymph node tissue. The sequence was collected from a female donor with breast cancer. Some clones in this sample may be carry-over from other donors' samples. V usage is TRBV4-2 and J usage is TRBJ2-3, with 7 bases matching TRBD2. The CDR3 coding sequence is TGTGCCAGCAGCCAAGAGTTAGGAGCGGGAAGAGGCACAGATACGCAGTATTTT. Translation gives CASSQELGAGRGTDTQYF.